This T cell receptor beta chain is from a study of T cell responses to AZD1222 COVID-19 vaccine. Findings and limits, study-wide: Females outnumbered males among donors, who were mostly white British; clonal diversity was possibly underestimated. Reportedly, nearly half the spike-specific TCRs target unmutated variant regions. Vaccination with two AZD1222 doses was followed by a rise in Spike-specific TCR breadth and depth.

The CDR3 extends over 15 amino acids. V lost 7 bases, J lost 5 bases, and 8 bases stayed unmatched. The germline V gene has CDR1 MDHEN and CDR2 SYDVKM. Researchers grouped second doses given at about 4 or about 12 weeks into one pool. Produced via immunoSEQ multiplex PCR; TCRdb's table is partial and in-frame only. The repertoire holds some 84,000 clones, with over 75% as singletons. Regarding this clone: Its antigen is as yet unknown.

This TCR derives from an adult who received the AZD1222 COVID-19 vaccine. Specimen: peripheral blood, collected 28 days after the second AZD1222 dose. This sequence joins TRBV28 and TRBJ2-6; the match to TRBD1 covers 7 bases. The CDR3 coding sequence is TGTGCCAGCACTCGAGGACAGGCAAGGGCCAACGTCCTGACTTTC. Translation: CASTRGQARANVLTF.